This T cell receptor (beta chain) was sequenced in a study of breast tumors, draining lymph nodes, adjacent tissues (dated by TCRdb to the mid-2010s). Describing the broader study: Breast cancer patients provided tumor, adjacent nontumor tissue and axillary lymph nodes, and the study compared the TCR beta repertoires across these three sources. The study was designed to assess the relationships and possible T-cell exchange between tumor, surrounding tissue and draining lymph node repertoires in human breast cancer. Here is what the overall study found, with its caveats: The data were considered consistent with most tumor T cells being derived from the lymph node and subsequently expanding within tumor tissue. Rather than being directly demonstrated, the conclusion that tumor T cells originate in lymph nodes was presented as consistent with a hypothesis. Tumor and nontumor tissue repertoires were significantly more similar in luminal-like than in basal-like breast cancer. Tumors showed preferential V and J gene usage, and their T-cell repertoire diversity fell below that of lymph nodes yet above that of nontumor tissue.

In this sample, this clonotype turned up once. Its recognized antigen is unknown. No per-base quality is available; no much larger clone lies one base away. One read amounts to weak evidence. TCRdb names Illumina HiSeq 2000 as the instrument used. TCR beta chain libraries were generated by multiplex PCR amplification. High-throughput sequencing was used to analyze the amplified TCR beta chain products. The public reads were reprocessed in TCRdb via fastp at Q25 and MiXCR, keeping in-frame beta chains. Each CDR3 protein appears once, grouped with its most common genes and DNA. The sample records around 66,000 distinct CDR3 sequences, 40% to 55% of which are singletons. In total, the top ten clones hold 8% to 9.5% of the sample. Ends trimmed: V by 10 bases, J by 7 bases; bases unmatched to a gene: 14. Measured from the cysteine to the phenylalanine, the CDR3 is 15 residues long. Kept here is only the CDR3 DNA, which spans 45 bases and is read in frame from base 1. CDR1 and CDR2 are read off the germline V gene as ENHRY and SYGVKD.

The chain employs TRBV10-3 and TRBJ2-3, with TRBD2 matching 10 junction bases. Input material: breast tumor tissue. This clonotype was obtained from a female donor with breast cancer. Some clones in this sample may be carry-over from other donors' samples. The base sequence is TGTGCCACGAAGAGCGGGGGGGGCAGGAGGCATACGCAGTATTTT. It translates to CATKSGGGRRHTQYF.